The next 23 T cell receptor beta chains were all read from a single sample in a study of beta chain features in type 1 diabetes. No antigen is known for these receptors. Every isolated RNA sample was fully reverse transcribed, so sequencing captured expressed TCRB transcripts. Here immunoSEQ multiplex PCR was the method, and the copy in TCRdb shows in-frame clones only, minus some. Of a few hundred thousand clones listed, around 10% are singletons. The study's findings and limits: Type 1 diabetes patients had moderately but significantly shorter TCRB CDR3s in all four CD4+ subsets.

The sample comprised central memory CD4+ T cells from blood. The receptors were sampled from a man aged 25-45 years with type 1 diabetes.

Points on this clone: The final CDR3 position lacks the conserved phenylalanine or tryptophan, pointing to a likely read error. The DNA is omitted, as the CDR3 cannot be located on it reliably, and the CDR3 follows TCRdb's listing. This chain uses TRBV20-1 with TRBJ1-2. The CDR3 is 8 residues long, ends included. CDR1 and CDR2 from the germline V gene are DFQATT and SNEGSKA (reference sequence). CDR3 region: CSAKGPSG.

This clone occurred a few times. The chain combines TRBV9 with TRBJ2-3, with D perhaps matching TRBD1 (6 bases). The CDR3 sequence is 16 residues long. From germline, CDR1 is SGDLS and CDR2 YYNGEE. V gave up 0 bases and J gave up 2 bases, with 13 bases separating them. CDR3 residues: CASSVAAQGFTDTQYF. In DNA form, the CDR3 reads TGTGCCAGCAGCGTAGCGGCTCAGGGGTTCACAGATACGCAGTATTTT.

About this clone itself: Other nucleotide sequences in the sample specify the same CDR3. This chain links TRBV15 with TRBJ2-1, with a weak D call TRBD2 (6 bases). Germline V gene lookup returns CDR1 LNHNV and CDR2 YYDKDF (reference sequence). The length of the CDR3 is 16 residues. V lost 3 bases to trimming and J lost 1 base, with 13 bases between them. Written as DNA, the CDR3 is TGTGCCACCAGCAGGGATCGGGGGAGTTCCTACAATGAGCAGTTCTTC. Protein sequence: CATSRDRGSSYNEQFF.

V usage is TRBV11-2 and J usage is TRBJ2-5, with 8 bases that match TRBD1. With the DNA end fitting TRBJ2-7 better, the J assignment may be wrong. Germline loops: CDR1 SGHAT, CDR2 FQNNGV. The CDR3 is 15 amino acids. The CDR3 here is CASSTGTGTSYEQYF. The CDR3 DNA is TGTGCCAGCAGCACGGGGACAGGTACCTCCTACGAGCAGTACTTC.

This clone occurred a few times. This chain uses TRBV6-6 with TRBJ2-5; D tentatively fits TRBD1 or TRBD2 (5 bases each). Germline V lookup: CDR1 MNHNY, CDR2 SVGAGI (reference sequence). The CDR3 runs 13 residues. V lost 4 bases, J lost 6 bases, and 12 bases lay in between. DNA of the CDR3: TGTGCCAGCAGTTCTACAGGCGGGCAGACCCAGTACTTC. Residues: CASSSTGGQTQYF.

This clone was seen more than once but under ten times. The V and J genes are TRBV11-2 and TRBJ1-2; 9 nucleotides agree with TRBD1. The germline V gene has CDR1 SGHAT and CDR2 FQNNGV. This CDR3 is built from 15 residues. With V trimmed by 5 bases and J by 6 bases, 10 bases remained unmatched. The CDR3 sequence: CASSAYRGRTDGYTF. In nucleotides, the CDR3 is TGTGCCAGCAGCGCGTACAGGGGGCGCACCGATGGCTACACCTTC. Filled out from reference TRBV11-2 and TRBJ1-2, the complete variable domain reads EAGVAQSPRYKIIEKRQSVAFWCNPISGHATLYWYQQILGQGPKLLIQFQNNGVVDDSQLPKDRFSAERLKGVDSTLKIQPAKLEDSAVYLCASSAYRGRTDGYTFGSGTRLTVV.

The sample holds many counts of this clone. The chain has TRBV15 and TRBJ2-4; TRBD2 matches at 8 bases. From germline, CDR1 is LNHNV and CDR2 YYDKDF (reference sequence). This CDR3 is built from 15 residues. Unmatched junction bases numbered 10, after V lost 3 bases and J lost 9 bases. The DNA of the CDR3 is TGTGCCACCAGCAGTCCAGGGATCGGGAGGGGCATTCAGTACTTC. Translated, it gives CATSSPGIGRGIQYF.

This clone was seen a few times. The sample carries other DNA sequences with the same CDR3. V usage is TRBV27 and J usage is TRBJ2-5; 10 bases are shared with TRBD2. After removal of 9 bases from V and 4 bases from J, the junction contained 5 bases not matched to a gene. The CDR3 contains 13 residues. Germline V gives CDR1 MNHEY, CDR2 SMNVEV (reference sequence). CDR3 amino acids: CASSLAGAETQYF. CDR3 DNA: TGTGCCAGTTCGCTAGCGGGAGCAGAGACCCAGTACTTC.

This clone has only a few counts. This rearrangement joins TRBV4-3 to TRBJ1-1, with D hard to call. Germline values: CDR1 LGHNA, CDR2 YSLEER. V lost 1 base and J 6 bases, leaving 21 bases between the germline ends. The CDR3 length is 17 residues. DNA for the CDR3: TGCGCCAGCAGCCAAGGGGTTTCAAGTCCGTTCCTTCCTGAAGCTTTCTTT. This sequence encodes CASSQGVSSPFLPEAFF.

In its sample, this clone was seen a few times. The chain employs TRBV4-1 and TRBJ2-3, with D possibly matching TRBD2 (6 bases). Germline CDR1 and CDR2: MGHRA and YSYEKL. Trimming removed 5 bases at V and 2 bases at J, with 14 bases between. This CDR3 spans 15 amino acids. The chain's CDR3 is CASSKRGGDTDTQYF. DNA of the CDR3: TGCGCCAGCAGCAAAAGGGGCGGGGACACAGATACGCAGTATTTT.

This clone appeared many times. The J gene is TRBJ2-3, the V gene TRBV5-6; TRBD2 matches 9 bases. In germline, CDR1 is SGHDT, CDR2 YYEEEE. V lost 7 bases to trimming and J lost 5 bases; unmatched junction nucleotides: 5. The CDR3 is 13 amino acids. CDR3 sequence (DNA): TGTGCCAGCGGGGGAGCGGGAGGAGATACGCAGTATTTT. Translation: CASGGAGGDTQYF.

The table lists this clone with a few counts. The J gene is TRBJ1-2, the V gene TRBV28; the D is unclear. Germline V lookup: CDR1 MDHEN, CDR2 SYDVKM. The CDR3 loop spans 13 amino acids. Trimming took off 3 bases at V and 2 bases at J, with 7 bases between the two ends. CDR3 nucleotide sequence: TGTGCCAGCAGTTTGAAACAGAACTATGGCTACACCTTC. Translation gives CASSLKQNYGYTF.

This chain joins TRBV7-8 and TRBJ1-5; the D gene is possibly TRBD1 (5 bases). Germline V gives CDR1 SGHVS, CDR2 FQNEAQ. The V gene lost 2 bases and the J gene lost 3 bases, with 8 bases spanning the gap. CDR3 length equals 14 residues. The CDR3 sequence is CASSLTGANQPQHF. Here the CDR3 DNA reads TGTGCCAGCAGCTTAACCGGGGCCAATCAGCCCCAGCATTTT. Filled out from reference TRBV7-8 and TRBJ1-5, the complete variable domain reads GAGVSQSPRYKVAKRGQDVALRCDPISGHVSLFWYQQALGQGPEFLTYFQNEAQLDKSGLPSDRFFAERPEGSVSTLKIQRTQQEDSAVYLCASSLTGANQPQHFGDGTRLSIL.

In its sample, this clone was seen once. Other DNA sequences in this sample translate to the same CDR3. J is TRBJ2-7 and V is TRBV5-1, with 9 bases lining up with TRBD1. The CDR3 contains 14 residues. Germline trimming cut 3 bases from V and 3 bases from J; bases unmatched to any gene: 4. From germline, CDR1 is SGHRS and CDR2 YFSETQ. The CDR3 protein is CASSSTGGGYEQYF. CDR3 bases: TGCGCCAGCAGCTCGACAGGGGGGGGCTACGAGCAGTACTTC. Full variable domain (missing parts from reference TRBV5-1 and TRBJ2-7): KAGVTQTPRYLIKTRGQQVTLSCSPISGHRSVSWYQQTPGQGLQFLFEYFSETQRNKGNFPGRFSGRQFSNSRSEMNVSTLELGDSALYLCASSSTGGGYEQYFGPGTRLTVT.

This clone has more than one count but fewer than ten. J is TRBJ2-4 and V is TRBV5-1; 10 nucleotides line up with TRBD2. This CDR3 has 18 residues. The ends lost 4 bases at V and 0 bases at J; junction bases unmatched: 10. Germline values: CDR1 SGHRS, CDR2 YFSETQ. The CDR3 nucleotides are TGCGCCAGCAGCGCCACTTCTAGCGGGAGTGGAGCCAAAAACATTCAGTACTTC. Protein sequence: CASSATSSGSGAKNIQYF.

The chain employs TRBV19 and TRBJ1-2; TRBD1 matches at 12 bases. Germline V gene data show CDR1 as LNHDA and CDR2 as SQIVND (reference sequence). Trimming removed 4 bases from V and 2 bases from J; junction bases left unmatched: 11. The length of the CDR3 is 18 residues. The CDR3 nucleotides read TGTGCCAGTAGTACGCTACGGGACAGGGGGCTATCGAACTATGGCTACACCTTC. Residues: CASSTLRDRGLSNYGYTF.

This clone was counted only a few times. The chain combines TRBV2 with TRBJ2-2; D is unclear. V lost 4 bases, J lost 2 bases, and 8 bases lay in between. The CDR3 runs to 14 residues. Germline CDR1 and CDR2: SNHLY and FYNNEI. The CDR3 is CASSVRVNTGELFF. The CDR3 DNA reads TGTGCCAGCAGTGTTAGAGTCAACACCGGGGAGCTGTTTTTT.

The chain couples TRBV4-2 to TRBJ2-7, with 7 bases that match TRBD1. In germline, CDR1 is LGHNA, CDR2 YNFKEQ. This CDR3 contains 15 residues. Losses at the gene ends were 7 bases for V and 0 bases for J; bases not matched to a gene: 9. The CDR3 sequence: CASTRQGLSSYEQYF. For the CDR3, the DNA is TGTGCCAGCACCCGACAGGGATTAAGCTCCTACGAGCAGTACTTC.

The J gene is TRBJ2-5, the V gene TRBV4-3; D is ambiguous. Germline CDR1 and CDR2: LGHNA and YSLEER. V gave up 5 bases and J gave up 1 base, with 8 bases separating them. The CDR3 sequence is 13 residues long. In DNA form, the CDR3 reads TGCGCCAGCAGCGACGGGCCCCAAGAGACCCAGTACTTC. Its protein product is CASSDGPQETQYF.

This clone was counted between two and nine times. The chain combines TRBV7-2 with TRBJ2-3, with 9 bases that match TRBD2. The CDR3 has 15 residues. The germline V gene encodes CDR1 SGHTA and CDR2 FQGNSA. The trim removed 1 base at V and 4 bases at J, leaving 3 bases unmatched. The CDR3 here is CASSLGGGRADTQYF. As DNA, the CDR3 is TGTGCCAGCAGCTTAGGAGGCGGGAGGGCAGATACGCAGTATTTT.

The V gene is TRBV7-9, the J gene TRBJ1-2; D not resolved. CDR1 and CDR2 (germline): SEHNR, FQNEAQ (reference sequence). The CDR3 runs 14 residues. V was trimmed by 6 bases and J by 6 bases, leaving 17 bases between them. CDR3 residues: CASRRWEIVDGYTF. CDR3 bases: TGTGCCAGCAGGCGTTGGGAAATAGTGGATGGCTACACCTTC.

This clone was seen more than once but under ten times. The V gene is TRBV5-4, the J gene TRBJ1-1; D is undetermined. This CDR3 spans 15 amino acids. Trimming removed 3 bases from V and 5 bases from J, with 17 bases in between. Germline CDR1 reads SGHNT; CDR2 reads YYREEE (reference sequence). The CDR3 DNA is TGTGCCAGCAGCTCGGATTCAGGCCGCGGGACTGAAGCTTTCTTT. It is translated as CASSSDSGRGTEAFF.

This clone showed up just a few times. The V call is TRBV4-2, the J call TRBJ2-4; a weak D match, TRBD1 (6 bases). The CDR3 spans 15 residues. V lost 0 bases, J lost 6 bases, and 12 bases lay in between. Per the germline V gene, CDR1 is LGHNA and CDR2 is YNFKEQ. CDR3 nucleotides: TGTGCCAGCAGCCAAGATCAGGGGCTAGGAAACATTCAGTACTTC. Its translation is CASSQDQGLGNIQYF.